The 2 T cell receptor beta chains in this list originate from one sample, sequenced in a study of regulatory T cells in long-lasting Graves disease. The time point is: persistent/refractory GD, antithyroid drugs over 5 years with positive TRAb. RNA isolated from PBMCs was used to make the TCR library. iRepertoire HTBI primers and Arm-PCR of CDR3 regions built TCR beta libraries. TCRdb recomputed calls from the multiplex PCR reads with MiXCR, one row per CDR3 protein. The sample carries a few hundred thousand distinct CDR3 sequences, 23% recorded once. The input for sequencing was peripheral blood mononuclear cells (PBMCs), taken when the disease was refractory, from a patient treated with antithyroid drugs. The receptors here all came from a female donor with Graves disease.

The rearrangement links TRBV4-1 to TRBJ2-7; 7 positions match TRBD1. V was clipped by 1 base and J by 0 bases; unmatched bases: 3. The CDR3 is 15 residues long. CDR1 MGHRA and CDR2 YSYEKL come from the germline V gene. CDR3 nucleotides: TGCGCCAGCAGCCAAGGGAGGACAGGCTCCTACGAGCAGTACTTC. Its protein is CASSQGRTGSYEQYF.

This clonotype appeared many times. The chain is built from TRBV2 and TRBJ2-1; 13 nucleotides align to TRBD2. The CDR3 has 16 amino acids. Trimming at V came to 4 bases and at J to 6 bases, leaving 6 bases not matched to a gene. CDR1 SNHLY and CDR2 FYNNEI come from the germline V gene. The CDR3 coding sequence is TGTGCCAGCAGTGTGGGTAGGACTAGCGGGAGCAATGAGCAGTTCTTC. Protein sequence: CASSVGRTSGSNEQFF.